The following is a TCR beta chain sequence with its context. Only in-frame clones appear in the TCRdb table, and some are missing; sequencing was by immunoSEQ multiplex PCR. There are roughly 120,000 clones in the sample; around 83% occur only once, and 7% to 9.5% lies in the top ten. This record belongs to a study of blood T cell repertoires in COVID-19. This TCR was sampled from a woman older than 75 with active or convalescent COVID-19. Specimen: peripheral blood.

CDR3 nucleotides: TGTGCCAGCAGTTTCCCAGGGGAGTATACGCAGTATTTT. This sequence encodes CASSFPGEYTQYF. The chain is built from TRBV6-6 and TRBJ2-3; possibly TRBD1 for D (6 bases). Germline V gene sequence: CDR1 MNHNY, CDR2 SVGAGI (reference sequence). V lost 4 bases, J lost 7 bases, and 12 bases lay in between. CDR3 length: 13 residues.